The 14 T cell receptor beta chains below come from one sample, sequenced in a study of blood T cell repertoires in COVID-19. Here immunoSEQ multiplex PCR was the method, and the copy in TCRdb shows in-frame clones only, minus some. Among about 76,000 clones listed, 80% to 85% were seen once. Sequenced: peripheral blood. These receptors all stem from a human donor in a cohort sampled during active COVID-19.

This chain uses TRBV12-3 or TRBV12-4 with TRBJ1-1, with D unresolved. The CDR3 has 12 residues. V was clipped by 2 bases and J by 1 base, with 2 bases between them. The CDR3, as DNA: TGTGCCAGCAGTTTACGGAACACTGAAGCTTTCTTT. It yields the protein CASSLRNTEAFF.

A few counts support this clone. The chain's CDR3 is CASAYSGDRVDQPQHF. DNA of the CDR3: TGTGCCAGTGCCTACTCCGGGGACAGGGTTGATCAGCCCCAGCATTTT. The rearrangement links TRBV19 to TRBJ1-5; 9 bases are shared with TRBD1. This CDR3 has 16 amino acids. Germline lookup yields CDR1 LNHDA and CDR2 SQIVND (reference sequence). J gave up 5 bases and V 8 bases, and 13 bases lay outside the gene matches.

This clone turned up a few times. This chain links TRBV14 with TRBJ2-5; perhaps TRBD1 as D (6 bases). The V gene's germline CDR1 is SGHDN and CDR2 FVKESK. This CDR3 spans 16 amino acids. V was cut by 2 bases and J by 2 bases, with 15 bases left in between. The CDR3 spells CASSQSDSFWQETQYF. In nucleotides, the CDR3 is TGTGCCAGCAGCCAATCGGACAGTTTCTGGCAAGAGACCCAGTACTTC.

This rearrangement joins TRBV5-6 to TRBJ1-2, with TRBD1 matching over 8 bases. The J segment lost 3 bases and the V segment lost 4 bases, leaving 8 bases of the junction unmatched. This CDR3 comprises 15 residues. Germline lookup yields CDR1 SGHDT and CDR2 YYEEEE. The CDR3 sequence: CASSNLDRADYGYTF. CDR3 coding DNA: TGTGCCAGCAGCAACCTGGACAGGGCGGACTATGGCTACACCTTC.

The chain links TRBV7-9 to TRBJ2-2, with D perhaps matching TRBD1 (5 bases). V was clipped by 8 bases and J by 4 bases, with 11 bases between them. CDR1 is SEHNR and CDR2 is FQNEAQ in the germline V gene (reference sequence). The CDR3 contains 13 residues. CDR3: CASLEGVTGELFF. The CDR3 DNA is TGTGCCAGCCTCGAAGGGGTCACCGGGGAGCTGTTTTTT.

The rearrangement joins TRBV2 to TRBJ2-2; D not certain. The germline V and J ends were trimmed by 1 base and 2 bases, with 8 bases remaining between them. The CDR3 spans 15 residues. Germline CDR1 SNHLY, CDR2 FYNNEI. The CDR3 coding sequence is TGTGCCAGCAGTGAAGAAATCGGTAACACCGGGGAGCTGTTTTTT. Amino acid sequence: CASSEEIGNTGELFF.

This chain joins TRBV12-3 or TRBV12-4 and TRBJ2-3; the D is unclear. This CDR3 comprises 13 residues. Between the trimmed V and J ends, which lost 2 bases and 4 bases, there was a span of 7 bases. CDR3 in DNA: TGTGCCAGCAGTTTAACCGAGGCAGATACGCAGTATTTT. Translating it yields CASSLTEADTQYF.

This sequence joins TRBV10-3 and TRBJ1-1; possible D gene TRBD1, 6 bases. Trimming removed 3 bases from V and 4 bases from J, with 15 bases in between. CDR3 length: 15 amino acids. The germline V gene has CDR1 ENHRY and CDR2 SYGVKD. CDR3 sequence (DNA): TGTGCCATCAGTGATTTGATGGGACATACCACTGAAGCTTTCTTT. Residues: CAISDLMGHTTEAFF.

This clone was recorded once. CDR3 sequence: CASRQDINTEAFF. In DNA form, the CDR3 reads TGTGCCAGCAGGCAGGACATTAACACTGAAGCTTTCTTT. This rearrangement joins TRBV2 to TRBJ1-1, with TRBD1 as a possible D gene (5 bases). Trimming cost V 6 bases and J 2 bases, with 10 bases left between them. CDR3 length: 13 residues. Germline V gives CDR1 SNHLY, CDR2 FYNNEI.

V gene TRBV27 combines with J gene TRBJ2-7, with a tentative D call TRBD2 (6 bases). This CDR3 contains 12 residues. Germline-derived CDR1 and CDR2 are MNHEY and SMNVEV (reference sequence). Trimming removed 3 bases from V and 7 bases from J, with 10 bases in between. The CDR3 DNA is TGTGCCAGCAGTTTCGGGGGAATTGAGCAGTACTTC. Its protein is CASSFGGIEQYF.

This chain joins TRBV30 and TRBJ2-5; 13 positions agree with TRBD2. The CDR3 sequence is 15 residues long. Germline-derived CDR1 and CDR2 are GTSNPN and SVGIG (reference sequence). The V gene end was trimmed by 8 bases and the J gene end by 2 bases; junction bases not matched to a gene: 8. CDR3: CAGGLAGVVQETQYF. The CDR3 nucleotides are TGTGCCGGAGGACTAGCGGGGGTGGTACAAGAGACCCAGTACTTC.

The chain recombines TRBV7-9 with TRBJ2-5; possible D gene TRBD2, 7 bases. In germline, CDR1 is SEHNR, CDR2 FQNEAQ (reference sequence). The CDR3 has 15 amino acids. V was shortened by 2 bases and J by 2 bases, with 12 bases between the two germline ends. The CDR3 protein is CASSLSRGGQETQYF. The CDR3 bases are TGTGCCAGCAGCTTAAGCAGGGGAGGGCAAGAGACCCAGTACTTC.

The chain couples TRBV7-8 to TRBJ2-5; 10 bases line up with TRBD1. This CDR3 region has 15 residues. Germline trimming cut 5 bases from V and 1 base from J; bases unmatched to any gene: 4. Germline V CDR1 and CDR2: SGHVS, FQNEAQ. CDR3 DNA: TGTGCCAGCAGCGTGGGACAGGGGATCCAAGAGACCCAGTACTTC. Its translation: CASSVGQGIQETQYF.

This clone was counted a few times. The chain has TRBV5-1 and TRBJ2-7; possible D gene TRBD1, 6 bases. V lost 7 bases, J lost 4 bases, and 9 bases lay in between. CDR1 and CDR2 from the germline V gene are SGHRS and YFSETQ. CDR3 length equals 11 residues. CDR3 bases: TGCGCCAGCTCGACAGGTTACGAGCAGTACTTC. Its protein is CASSTGYEQYF.